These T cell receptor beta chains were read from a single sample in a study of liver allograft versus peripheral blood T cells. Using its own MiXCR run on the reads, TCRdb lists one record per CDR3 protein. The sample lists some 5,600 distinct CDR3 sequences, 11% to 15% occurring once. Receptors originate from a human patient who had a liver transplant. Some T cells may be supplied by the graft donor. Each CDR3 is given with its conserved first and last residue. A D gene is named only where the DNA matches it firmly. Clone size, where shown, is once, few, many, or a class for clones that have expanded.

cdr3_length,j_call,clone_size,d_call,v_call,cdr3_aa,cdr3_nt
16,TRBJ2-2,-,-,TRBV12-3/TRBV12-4,CASSPITRGNTGELFF,TGTGCCAGCAGTCCAATTACTAGGGGTAACACCGGGGAGCTGTTTTTT
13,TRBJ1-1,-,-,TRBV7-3,CASSLYGVTEAFF,TGTGCCAGCAGCTTGTATGGGGTCACTGAAGCTTTCTTT
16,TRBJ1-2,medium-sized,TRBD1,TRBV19,CASRTVDGTGVYGYTF,TGTGCCAGTAGAACAGTCGACGGGACAGGGGTCTATGGCTACACCTTC
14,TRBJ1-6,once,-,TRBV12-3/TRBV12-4,CASTTGRNNSPLHF,TGTGCCAGCACCACAGGGCGCAATAATTCACCCCTCCACTTT
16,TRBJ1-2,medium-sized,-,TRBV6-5,CASSFLPPQGNYGYTF,TGTGCCAGCAGTTTCCTCCCCCCACAGGGAAACTATGGCTACACCTTC
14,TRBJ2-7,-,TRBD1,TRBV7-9,CASSLAGTAYEQYF,TGTGCCAGCAGCCTAGCCGGGACAGCCTACGAGCAGTACTTC
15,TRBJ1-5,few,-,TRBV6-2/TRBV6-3,CASSYARGQGQPQHF,TGTGCCAGCAGTTACGCTCGGGGGCAGGGTCAGCCCCAGCATTTT
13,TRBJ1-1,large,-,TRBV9,CASSVDKDTEAFF,TGTGCCAGCAGCGTAGACAAGGACACTGAAGCTTTCTTT
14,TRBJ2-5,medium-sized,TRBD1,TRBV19,CASSISRGQETQYF,TGTGCCAGTAGTATTTCCAGGGGGCAAGAGACCCAGTACTTC
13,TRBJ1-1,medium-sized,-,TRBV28,CASSLGVNTEAFF,TGTGCCAGCAGTTTAGGAGTGAACACTGAAGCTTTCTTT
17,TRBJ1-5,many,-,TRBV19,CASSPYPGTGTVWPQHF,TGTGCCAGTAGTCCCTACCCCGGGACCGGGACCGTGTGGCCCCAGCATTTT
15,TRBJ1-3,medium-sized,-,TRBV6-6,CASSFSLTAGNTIYF,TGTGCCAGCAGTTTCTCCCTGACAGCCGGAAACACCATATATTTT
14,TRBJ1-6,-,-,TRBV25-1,CASSEGVSNSPLHF,TGTGCCAGCAGTGAAGGGGTATCTAATTCACCCCTCCACTTT
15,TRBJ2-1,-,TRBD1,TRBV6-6,CASSYSTGGAAEQFF,TGTGCCAGCAGTTACTCGACAGGGGGCGCGGCGGAGCAGTTCTTC
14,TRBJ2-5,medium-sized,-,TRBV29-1,CSEIAAMGQETQYF,TGCAGCGAAATAGCGGCGATGGGTCAAGAGACCCAGTACTTC
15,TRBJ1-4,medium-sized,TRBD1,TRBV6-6,CASSKRGTGVEKLFF,TGTGCCAGCAGTAAACGTGGGACAGGGGTGGAAAAACTGTTTTTT
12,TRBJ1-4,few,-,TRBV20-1,CSAWEAREKLFF,TGCAGTGCTTGGGAAGCTCGTGAAAAACTGTTTTTT
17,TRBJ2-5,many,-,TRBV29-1,CSVGIGHTASYQETQYF,TGCAGCGTCGGGATCGGACATACAGCTTCGTACCAAGAGACCCAGTACTTC
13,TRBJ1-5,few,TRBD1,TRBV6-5,CASSARGLKPQHF,TGTGCCAGCAGTGCCAGGGGGCTCAAGCCCCAGCATTTT
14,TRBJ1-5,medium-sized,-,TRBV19,CASSGGSGNQPQHF,TGTGCCAGTAGCGGGGGCAGTGGCAATCAGCCCCAGCATTTT
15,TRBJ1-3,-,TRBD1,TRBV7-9,CASSSPDRGPDTIYF,TGTGCCAGCAGCTCACCCGACAGGGGGCCCGACACCATATATTTT
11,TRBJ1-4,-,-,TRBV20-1,CSASGMGKLFF,TGCAGTGCTAGCGGGATGGGAAAACTGTTTTTT
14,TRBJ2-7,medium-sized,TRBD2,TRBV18,CASSPLYGGEEQYF,TGTGCCAGCTCACCTCTATACGGGGGGGAGGAGCAGTACTTC
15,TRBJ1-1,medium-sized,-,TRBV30,CAWSTGGLMNTEAFF,TGTGCCTGGTCGACGGGCGGCCTCATGAACACTGAAGCTTTCTTT
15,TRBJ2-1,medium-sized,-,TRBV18,CASSLRGGPDNEQFF,TGTGCCAGCTCACTTCGTGGGGGCCCTGACAATGAGCAGTTCTTC
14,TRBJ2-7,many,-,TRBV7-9,CASSLAIGTYEQYF,TGTGCCAGCAGCTTAGCCATAGGGACCTACGAGCAGTACTTC
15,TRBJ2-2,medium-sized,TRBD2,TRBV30,CAWIGSGRESGELFF,TGTGCCTGGATCGGTAGCGGGAGGGAGTCCGGGGAGCTGTTTTTT
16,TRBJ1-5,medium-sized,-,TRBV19,CASTPPLGRSNQPQHF,TGTGCCAGTACCCCCCCTTTAGGGCGCAGCAATCAGCCCCAGCATTTT
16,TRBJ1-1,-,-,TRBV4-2,CASSQGPSNGNTEAFF,TGTGCCAGCAGCCAAGGACCCTCCAACGGGAACACTGAAGCTTTCTTT
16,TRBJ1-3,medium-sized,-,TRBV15,CATSSQKGFSGNTIYF,TGTGCCACCAGCAGTCAGAAGGGGTTTTCCGGAAACACCATATATTTT
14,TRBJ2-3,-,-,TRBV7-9,CASSFWASRDTQYF,TGTGCCAGCAGCTTCTGGGCCTCAAGAGATACGCAGTATTTT
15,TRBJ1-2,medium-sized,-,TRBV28,CASSKRRDSHYGYTF,TGTGCCAGCAGTAAACGGCGGGATTCACACTATGGCTACACCTTC
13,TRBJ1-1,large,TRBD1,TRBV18,CASSGQANTEAFF,TGTGCCAGCTCAGGACAGGCAAACACTGAAGCTTTCTTT
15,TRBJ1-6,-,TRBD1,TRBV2,CASRLQTGHNSPLHF,TGTGCCAGCAGACTCCAGACAGGGCATAATTCACCCCTCCACTTT
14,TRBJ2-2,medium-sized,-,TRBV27,CASSLNDAPGELFF,TGTGCCAGCAGTTTGAATGACGCACCCGGGGAGCTGTTTTTT
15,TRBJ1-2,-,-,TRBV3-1,CASSPIELAGYGYTF,TGTGCCAGCAGCCCTATAGAGCTTGCTGGCTATGGCTACACCTTC
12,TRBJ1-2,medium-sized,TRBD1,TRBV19,CASGDRGYGYTF,TGTGCCAGTGGGGACAGGGGCTATGGCTACACCTTC
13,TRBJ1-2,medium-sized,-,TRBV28,CASSFDRAYGYTF,TGTGCCAGCAGTTTCGACAGAGCTTATGGCTACACCTTC
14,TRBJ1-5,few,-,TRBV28,CASSFLGGAQPQHF,TGTGCCAGCAGTTTCCTAGGGGGAGCACAGCCCCAGCATTTT
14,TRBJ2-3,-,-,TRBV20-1,CSAREQGGTDTQYF,TGCAGTGCTAGAGAGCAGGGTGGGACAGATACGCAGTATTTT
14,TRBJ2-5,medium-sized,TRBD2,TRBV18,CASSPGTSLETQYF,TGTGCCAGCTCACCCGGGACTAGCTTGGAGACCCAGTACTTC
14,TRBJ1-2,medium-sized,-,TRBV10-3,CAISDRAPNYGYTF,TGTGCCATCAGTGACAGGGCCCCTAACTATGGCTACACCTTC
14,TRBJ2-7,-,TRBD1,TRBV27,CAALRQGKDYEQYF,TGTGCCGCCCTAAGACAGGGGAAAGACTACGAGCAGTACTTC
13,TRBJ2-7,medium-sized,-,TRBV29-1,CSVEVLGGGEQYF,TGCAGCGTTGAAGTCCTAGGGGGGGGCGAGCAGTACTTC
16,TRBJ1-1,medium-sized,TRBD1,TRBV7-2,CASSLPVGGSTTEAFF,TGTGCCAGCAGCTTACCCGTAGGGGGCTCGACCACTGAAGCTTTCTTT
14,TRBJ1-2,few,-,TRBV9,CASSVGSSNYGYTF,TGTGCCAGCAGCGTAGGGTCTTCTAACTATGGCTACACCTTC
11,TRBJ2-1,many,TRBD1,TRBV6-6,CASTRQGVRLF,TGTGCCAGCACTAGACAGGGAGTACGGCTCTTC
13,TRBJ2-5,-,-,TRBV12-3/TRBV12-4,CASSLGREETQYF,TGTGCCAGCAGTTTGGGCAGGGAAGAGACCCAGTACTTC
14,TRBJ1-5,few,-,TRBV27,CASSSGYSNQPQHF,TGTGCCAGCAGTTCGGGATATAGCAATCAGCCCCAGCATTTT
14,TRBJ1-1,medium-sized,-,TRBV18,CASSTGRGNTEAFF,TGTGCCAGCTCCACGGGACGGGGGAACACTGAAGCTTTCTTT
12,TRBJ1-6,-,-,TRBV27,CASSLSGNSLHF,TGTGCCAGCAGTTTATCGGGTAATAGCCTCCACTTT
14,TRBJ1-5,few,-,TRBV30,CAWSRAAGNQPQHF,TGTGCCTGGAGTAGGGCGGCAGGGAATCAGCCCCAGCATTTT
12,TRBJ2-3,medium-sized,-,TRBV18,CASSPGQDTQYF,TGTGCCAGCTCCCCCGGCCAGGATACGCAGTATTTT
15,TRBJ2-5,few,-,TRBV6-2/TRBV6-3,CASSSLGPPQGTQYF,TGTGCCAGCAGTAGCCTGGGACCGCCTCAGGGGACCCAGTACTTC
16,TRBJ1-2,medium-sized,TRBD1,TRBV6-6,CASSPGQGKELYGYTF,TGTGCCAGCAGCCCGGGACAGGGGAAAGAGCTGTATGGCTACACCTTC
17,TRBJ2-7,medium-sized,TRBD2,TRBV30,CAWSPAPRLAVIYEQYF,TGTGCCTGGAGCCCTGCCCCCAGACTAGCGGTAATATACGAGCAGTACTTC
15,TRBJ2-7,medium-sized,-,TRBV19,CASSIGGTGSYEQYF,TGTGCCAGTAGTATAGGGGGGACCGGGTCCTACGAGCAGTACTTC
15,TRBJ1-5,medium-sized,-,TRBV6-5,CASSYSIAGDQPQHF,TGTGCCAGCAGTTACTCGATAGCAGGGGACCAGCCCCAGCATTTT
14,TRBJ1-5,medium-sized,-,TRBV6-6,CASTLAGSNQPQHF,TGTGCCAGCACCCTCGCCGGGAGCAATCAGCCCCAGCATTTT
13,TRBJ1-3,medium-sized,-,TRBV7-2,CASSAQGGNTIYF,TGTGCCAGCAGCGCCCAGGGTGGGAACACCATATATTTT